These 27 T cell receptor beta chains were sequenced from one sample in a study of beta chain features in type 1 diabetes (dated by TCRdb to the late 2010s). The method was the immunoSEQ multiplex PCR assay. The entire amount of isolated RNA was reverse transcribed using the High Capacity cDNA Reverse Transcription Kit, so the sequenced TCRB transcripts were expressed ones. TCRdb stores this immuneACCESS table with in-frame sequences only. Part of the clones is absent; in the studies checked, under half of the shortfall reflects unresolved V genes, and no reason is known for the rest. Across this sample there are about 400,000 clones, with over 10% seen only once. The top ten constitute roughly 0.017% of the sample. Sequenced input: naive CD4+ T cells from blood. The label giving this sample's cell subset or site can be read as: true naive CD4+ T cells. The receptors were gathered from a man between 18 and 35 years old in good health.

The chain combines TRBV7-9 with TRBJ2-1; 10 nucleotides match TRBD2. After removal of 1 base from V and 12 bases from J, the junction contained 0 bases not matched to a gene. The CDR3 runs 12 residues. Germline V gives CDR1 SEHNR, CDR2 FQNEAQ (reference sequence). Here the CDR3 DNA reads TGTGCCAGCAGCTTAGGACTAGCGGGGCAGTTCTTC. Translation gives CASSLGLAGQFF.

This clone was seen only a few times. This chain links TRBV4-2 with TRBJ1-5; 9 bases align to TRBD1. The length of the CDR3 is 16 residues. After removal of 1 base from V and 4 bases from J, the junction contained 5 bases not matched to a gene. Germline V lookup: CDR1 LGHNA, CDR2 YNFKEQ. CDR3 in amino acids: CASSQVWGQGNQPQHF. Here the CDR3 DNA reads TGTGCCAGCAGCCAAGTATGGGGACAGGGAAATCAGCCCCAGCATTTT.

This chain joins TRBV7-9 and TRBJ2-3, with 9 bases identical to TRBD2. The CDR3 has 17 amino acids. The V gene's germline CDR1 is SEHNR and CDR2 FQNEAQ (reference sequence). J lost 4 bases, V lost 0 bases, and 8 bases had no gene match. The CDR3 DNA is TGTGCCAGCAGCTTAGCGCGGTTAGCGGGAGTCTCAGATACGCAGTATTTT. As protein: CASSLARLAGVSDTQYF.

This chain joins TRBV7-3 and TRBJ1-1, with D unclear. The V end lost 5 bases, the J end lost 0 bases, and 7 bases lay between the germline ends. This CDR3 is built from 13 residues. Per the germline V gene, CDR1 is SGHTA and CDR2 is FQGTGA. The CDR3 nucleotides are TGTGCCAGCAGCACCAGGATGAACACTGAAGCTTTCTTT. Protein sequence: CASSTRMNTEAFF.

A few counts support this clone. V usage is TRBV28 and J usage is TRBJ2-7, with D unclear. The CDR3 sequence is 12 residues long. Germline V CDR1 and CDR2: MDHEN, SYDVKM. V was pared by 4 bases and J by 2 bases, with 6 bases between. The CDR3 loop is CASSWAAYEQYF. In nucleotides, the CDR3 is TGTGCCAGCAGTTGGGCAGCCTACGAGCAGTACTTC.

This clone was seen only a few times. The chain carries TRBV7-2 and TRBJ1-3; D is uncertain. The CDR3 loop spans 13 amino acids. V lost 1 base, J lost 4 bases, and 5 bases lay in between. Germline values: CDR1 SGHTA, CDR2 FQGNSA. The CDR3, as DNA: TGTGCCAGCAGCTTAGGTGCGGGAAACACCATATATTTT. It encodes CASSLGAGNTIYF. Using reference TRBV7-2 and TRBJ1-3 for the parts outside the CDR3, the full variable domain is GAGVSQSPSNKVTEKGKDVELRCDPISGHTALYWYRQSLGQGLEFLIYFQGNSAPDKSGLPSDRFSAERTGGSVSTLTIQRTQQEDSAVYLCASSLGAGNTIYFGEGSWLTVV.

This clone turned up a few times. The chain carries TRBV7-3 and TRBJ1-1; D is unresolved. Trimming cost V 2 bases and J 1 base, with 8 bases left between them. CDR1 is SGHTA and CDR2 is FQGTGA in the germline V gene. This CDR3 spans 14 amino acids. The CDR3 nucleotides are TGTGCCAGCAGCTTAGCCGGGTCGAACACTGAAGCTTTCTTT. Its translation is CASSLAGSNTEAFF.

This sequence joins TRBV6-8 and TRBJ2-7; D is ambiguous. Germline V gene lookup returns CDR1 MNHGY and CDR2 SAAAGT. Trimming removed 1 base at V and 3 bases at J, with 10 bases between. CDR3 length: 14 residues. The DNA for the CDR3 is TGTGCCAGCAGTTACTTCTGGCCCCACTACGAGCAGTACTTC. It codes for CASSYFWPHYEQYF.

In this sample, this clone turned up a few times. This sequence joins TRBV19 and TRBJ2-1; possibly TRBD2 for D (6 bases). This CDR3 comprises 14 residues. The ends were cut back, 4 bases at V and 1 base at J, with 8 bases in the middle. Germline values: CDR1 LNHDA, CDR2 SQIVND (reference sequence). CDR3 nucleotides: TGTGCCAGTAGTAACCGGGAGTCCTACAATGAGCAGTTCTTC. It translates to CASSNRESYNEQFF.

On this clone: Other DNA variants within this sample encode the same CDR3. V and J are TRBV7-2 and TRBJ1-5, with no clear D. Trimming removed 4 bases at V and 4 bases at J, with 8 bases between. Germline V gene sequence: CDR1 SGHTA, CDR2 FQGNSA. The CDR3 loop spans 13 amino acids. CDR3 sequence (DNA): TGTGCCAGCAGCTCCACAAATAATCAGCCCCAGCATTTT. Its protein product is CASSSTNNQPQHF.

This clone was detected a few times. The DNA of the CDR3 is TGCAGCGTGAGGAGTAAAAGCTCCTACAATGAGCAGTTCTTC. It codes for CSVRSKSSYNEQFF. This rearrangement joins TRBV29-1 to TRBJ2-1, with D uncertain. The CDR3 is made up of 14 amino acids. Germline lookup yields CDR1 SQVTM and CDR2 ANQGSEA. V was cut by 6 bases and J by 0 bases, with 12 bases left in between.

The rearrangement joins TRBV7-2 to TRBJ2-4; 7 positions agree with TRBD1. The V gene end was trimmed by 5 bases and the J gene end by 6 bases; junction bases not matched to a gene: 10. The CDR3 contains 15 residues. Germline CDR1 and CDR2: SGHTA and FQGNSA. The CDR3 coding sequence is TGTGCCAGCAGCCCCGAGACAGGGCGGCCAAACATTCAGTACTTC. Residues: CASSPETGRPNIQYF.

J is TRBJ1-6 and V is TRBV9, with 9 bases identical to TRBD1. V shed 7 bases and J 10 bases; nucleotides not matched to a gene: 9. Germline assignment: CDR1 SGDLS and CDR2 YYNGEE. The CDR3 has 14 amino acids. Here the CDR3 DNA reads TGTGCCAGCGATACCAGGACAGGGGTCTCACCCCTCCACTTT. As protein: CASDTRTGVSPLHF.

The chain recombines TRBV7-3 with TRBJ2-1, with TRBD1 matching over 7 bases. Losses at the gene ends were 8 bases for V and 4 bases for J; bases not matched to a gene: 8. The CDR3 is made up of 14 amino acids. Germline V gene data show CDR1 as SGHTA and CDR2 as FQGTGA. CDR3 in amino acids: CASAPTGLYNEQFF. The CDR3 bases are TGTGCCAGCGCCCCGACAGGGCTTTACAATGAGCAGTTCTTC.

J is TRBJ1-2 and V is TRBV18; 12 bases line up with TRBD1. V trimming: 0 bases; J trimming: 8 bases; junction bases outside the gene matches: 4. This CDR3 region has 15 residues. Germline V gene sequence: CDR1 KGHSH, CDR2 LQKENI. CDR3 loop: CASSPPGQGAGGYTF. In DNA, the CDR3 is TGTGCCAGCTCACCACCGGGACAGGGGGCAGGAGGCTACACCTTC.

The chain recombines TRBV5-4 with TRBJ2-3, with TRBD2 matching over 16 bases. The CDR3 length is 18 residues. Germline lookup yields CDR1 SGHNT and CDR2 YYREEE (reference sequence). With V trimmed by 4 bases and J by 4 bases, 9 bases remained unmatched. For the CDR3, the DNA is TGTGCCAGCAGCCCCGGGACTAGCGGGGGGGCCTTAGCAGATACGCAGTATTTT. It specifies CASSPGTSGGALADTQYF.

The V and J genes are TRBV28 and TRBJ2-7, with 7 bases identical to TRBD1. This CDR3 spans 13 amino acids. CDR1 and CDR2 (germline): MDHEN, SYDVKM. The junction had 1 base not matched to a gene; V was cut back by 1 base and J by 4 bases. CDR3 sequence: CASSLSGGYEQYF. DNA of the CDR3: TGTGCCAGCAGTTTATCAGGGGGTTACGAGCAGTACTTC.

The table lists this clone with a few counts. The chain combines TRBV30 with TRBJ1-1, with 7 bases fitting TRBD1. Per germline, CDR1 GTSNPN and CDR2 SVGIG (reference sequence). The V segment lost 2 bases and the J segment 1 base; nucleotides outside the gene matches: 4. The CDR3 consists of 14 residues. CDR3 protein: CAWSMKGANTEAFF. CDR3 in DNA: TGTGCCTGGAGTATGAAGGGGGCGAACACTGAAGCTTTCTTT.

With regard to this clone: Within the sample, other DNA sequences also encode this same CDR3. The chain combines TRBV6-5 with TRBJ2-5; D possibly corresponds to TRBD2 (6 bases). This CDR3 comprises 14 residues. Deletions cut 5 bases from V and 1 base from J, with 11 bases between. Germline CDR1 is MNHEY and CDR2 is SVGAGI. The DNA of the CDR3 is TGTGCCAGCAGTCCCGGGACTGCCCAAGAGACCCAGTACTTC. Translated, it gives CASSPGTAQETQYF.

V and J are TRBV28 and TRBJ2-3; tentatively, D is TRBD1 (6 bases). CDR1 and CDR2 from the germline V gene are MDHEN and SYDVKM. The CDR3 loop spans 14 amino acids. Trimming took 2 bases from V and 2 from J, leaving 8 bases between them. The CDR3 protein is CASSLGTFTDTQYF. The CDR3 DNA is TGTGCCAGCAGTTTAGGGACATTCACAGATACGCAGTATTTT.

CDR3 sequence reads: CAWSVGGRTYGYTF. The CDR3 DNA follows: TGTGCCTGGAGTGTCGGGGGGAGGACCTATGGCTACACCTTC. V gene TRBV30 combines with J gene TRBJ1-2; a possible D gene is TRBD1 (5 bases). Trimming stripped 0 bases from V and 4 bases from J, with 12 bases between. Germline-derived CDR1 and CDR2 are GTSNPN and SVGIG (reference sequence). The CDR3 totals 14 residues.

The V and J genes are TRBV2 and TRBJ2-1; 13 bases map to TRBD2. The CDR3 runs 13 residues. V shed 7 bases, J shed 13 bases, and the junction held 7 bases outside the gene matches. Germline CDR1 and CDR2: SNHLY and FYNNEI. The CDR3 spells CASNAPGLAGQFF. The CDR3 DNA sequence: TGTGCCAGCAACGCACCGGGACTAGCGGGACAGTTCTTC.

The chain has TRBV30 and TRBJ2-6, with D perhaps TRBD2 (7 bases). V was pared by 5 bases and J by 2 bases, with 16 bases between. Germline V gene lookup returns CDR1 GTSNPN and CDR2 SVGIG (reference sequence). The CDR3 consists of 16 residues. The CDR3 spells CAWERRGATGANVLTF. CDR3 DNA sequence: TGTGCCTGGGAACGCCGGGGGGCGACTGGGGCCAACGTCCTGACTTTC. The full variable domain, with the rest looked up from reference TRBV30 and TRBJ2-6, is SQTIHQWPATLVQPVGSPLSLECTVEGTSNPNLYWYRQAAGRGLQLLFYSVGIGQISSEVPQNLSASRPQDRQFILSSKKLLLSDSGFYLCAWERRGATGANVLTFGAGSRLTVL.

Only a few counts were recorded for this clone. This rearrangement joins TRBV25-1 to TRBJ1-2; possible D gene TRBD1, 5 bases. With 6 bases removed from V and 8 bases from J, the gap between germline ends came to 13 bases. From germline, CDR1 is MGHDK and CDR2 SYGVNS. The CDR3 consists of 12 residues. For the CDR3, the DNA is TGTGCCAGCAGGCAGGGATTCGGGGGCTACACCTTC. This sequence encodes CASRQGFGGYTF.

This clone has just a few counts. CDR3 in amino acids: CASSITGRNEKLFF. DNA for the CDR3: TGTGCCAGCAGCATTACAGGGCGCAATGAAAAACTGTTTTTT. This chain connects TRBV7-2 to TRBJ1-4; D is possibly TRBD1 (6 bases). This CDR3 is 14 amino acids long. The germline V gene has CDR1 SGHTA and CDR2 FQGNSA. Trimming removed 5 bases at V and 5 bases at J, with 12 bases between.

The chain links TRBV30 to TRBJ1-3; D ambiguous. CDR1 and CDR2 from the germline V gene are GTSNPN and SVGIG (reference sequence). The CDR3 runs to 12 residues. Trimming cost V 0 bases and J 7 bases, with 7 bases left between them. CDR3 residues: CAWSVVGNTIYF. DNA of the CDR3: TGTGCCTGGAGTGTGGTCGGGAACACCATATATTTT.

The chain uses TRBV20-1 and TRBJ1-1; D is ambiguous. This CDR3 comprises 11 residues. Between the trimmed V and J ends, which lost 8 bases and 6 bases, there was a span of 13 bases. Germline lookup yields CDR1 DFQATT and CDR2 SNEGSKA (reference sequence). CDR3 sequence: CSSQPGAEAFF. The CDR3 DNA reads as TGCAGTTCCCAACCGGGAGCTGAAGCTTTCTTT.